The 17 T cell receptor beta chains reported below all come from one sample, sequenced in a study of early T cells in non-severe SARS-CoV-2 infection. TCRdb analysed the 5' RACE reads with MiXCR anew, one entry per CDR3 protein. The sample lists about 21,000 distinct CDR3 sequences; about 4.7% were seen once. Input material: whole blood. These TCRs come from an adult who was a healthcare worker with PCR-confirmed SARS-CoV-2 infection or an uninfected control (not recorded which).

V is TRBV7-8 and J is TRBJ1-5; D gene unclear. This CDR3 comprises 13 residues. Germline CDR1 SGHVS, CDR2 FQNEAQ. The V gene lost 1 base and the J gene lost 6 bases, with 7 bases spanning the gap. This chain's CDR3 is CASSLGIGQPQHF. The CDR3 DNA reads TGTGCCAGCAGCTTAGGGATAGGTCAGCCCCAGCATTTT.

The sample holds many counts of this clonotype. The chain couples TRBV7-9 to TRBJ1-2, with unresolved D. The CDR3 sequence is 12 residues long. CDR1 is SEHNR and CDR2 is FQNEAQ in the germline V gene (reference sequence). Deletions cut 11 bases from V and 4 bases from J, with 14 bases between. CDR3 bases: TGTGCCGGATCCCGGCGGGGCTATGGCTACACCTTC. This translates into CAGSRRGYGYTF.

This clonotype is medium-sized by share. At one of its ends the junction is not consistent with the germline gene, which may arise from a read error. The rearrangement links TRBV10-3 to TRBJ2-7; D is undetermined. The CDR3 contains 12 residues. CDR1 ENHRY and CDR2 SYGVKD come from the germline V gene. The CDR3 sequence: CAIRESENEQYF. The CDR3 nucleotides are TGTGCCATCAGGGAGTCGGAGAACGAGCAGTACTTC.

The chain employs TRBV11-3 and TRBJ2-5, with D possibly being TRBD1 or TRBD2 (5 bases each). The V end was cut by 1 base, the J end by 4 bases, with 10 bases between. Germline V gene data show CDR1 as SGHNT and CDR2 as YENEEA. The CDR3 has 14 residues. CDR3 region: CASSLGAGTETQYF. The CDR3 coding sequence is TGTGCCAGCAGCTTAGGTGCTGGGACAGAGACCCAGTACTTC. Filled out from reference TRBV11-3 and TRBJ2-5, the complete variable domain reads EAGVVQSPRYKIIEKKQPVAFWCNPISGHNTLYWYLQNLGQGPELLIRYENEEAVDDSQLPKDRFSAERLKGVDSTLKIQPAELGDSAVYLCASSLGAGTETQYFGPGTRLLVL.

This clonotype was seen at least ten times. The gene calls are TRBV7-9 and TRBJ1-6, with D hard to call. CDR3 length equals 12 residues. V shed 5 bases and J shed 6 bases, with 5 bases lying between them. Germline CDR1 SEHNR, CDR2 FQNEAQ (reference sequence). CDR3 in amino acids: CASSARNSPLHF. The CDR3, as DNA: TGTGCCAGCAGCGCTCGTAATTCACCCCTCCACTTT.

In its sample, this clonotype is medium-sized. The chain couples TRBV5-1 to TRBJ1-2, with a possible D match to TRBD1 (5 bases). In germline, CDR1 is SGHRS, CDR2 YFSETQ. The V gene lost 2 bases and the J gene lost 8 bases, with 13 bases spanning the gap. CDR3 length: 13 amino acids. The CDR3 sequence: CASSLSEGYGYTF. In nucleotides, the CDR3 is TGCGCCAGCAGCTTATCTGAGGGGTACGGCTACACCTTC.

This clonotype was counted ten times or more. The chain links TRBV9 to TRBJ2-1, with 7 nucleotides matching TRBD1. The germline gives CDR1 SGDLS, CDR2 YYNGEE. This CDR3 region has 15 residues. The junction had 6 bases not matched to a gene; V was cut back by 6 bases and J by 0 bases. CDR3 protein: CASTKQGNSYNEQFF. DNA of the CDR3: TGTGCCAGCACCAAACAGGGGAACTCCTACAATGAGCAGTTCTTC.

This clonotype appeared many times. CDR3 protein: CASSLSRKEKLFF. DNA for the CDR3: TGTGCCAGTAGTCTCTCCAGAAAGGAAAAACTGTTTTTT. The V gene is TRBV19, the J gene TRBJ1-4; D is undetermined. The CDR3 extends over 13 amino acids. Deletions cut 5 bases from V and 8 bases from J, with 12 bases between. Germline V gives CDR1 LNHDA, CDR2 SQIVND (reference sequence).

The chain combines TRBV20-1 with TRBJ1-1; D is unresolved. The CDR3 totals 11 residues. Per germline, CDR1 DFQATT and CDR2 SNEGSKA (reference sequence). Trimming stripped 5 bases from V and 1 base from J, with 5 bases between. CDR3 amino acids: CSAGGNTEAFF. The CDR3 DNA reads as TGCAGTGCTGGAGGGAACACTGAAGCTTTCTTT.

This clonotype has ten or more counts. The chain employs TRBV6-5 and TRBJ2-5, with no clear D. Germline values: CDR1 MNHEY, CDR2 SVGAGI. The V end lost 6 bases, the J end lost 5 bases, and 10 bases lay between the germline ends. The CDR3 spans 12 residues. CDR3: CASSPRRETQYF. CDR3 sequence (DNA): TGTGCCAGCAGCCCCCGGCGGGAGACCCAGTACTTC.

This clonotype came up many times. This chain joins TRBV10-3 and TRBJ2-7; D unresolved. In germline, CDR1 is ENHRY, CDR2 SYGVKD. The CDR3 consists of 13 residues. The V end was cut by 0 bases, the J end by 3 bases, with 6 bases between. CDR3 sequence: CAISESLSYEQYF. Written as DNA, the CDR3 is TGTGCCATCAGTGAGTCACTAAGCTACGAGCAGTACTTC.

There are many counts of this clonotype. The chain recombines TRBV20-1 with TRBJ2-1, with 9 bases aligning to TRBD2. CDR1 and CDR2 from the germline V gene are DFQATT and SNEGSKA (reference sequence). V dropped 4 bases and J dropped 0; count of bases not matched to a gene: 16. The CDR3 is made up of 19 amino acids. The CDR3 reads CSATRARLAGVSSYNEQFF. DNA of the CDR3: TGCAGTGCTACAAGGGCCCGGTTAGCGGGGGTGAGCTCCTACAATGAGCAGTTCTTC.

In this sample, this clonotype turned up a few times. V gene TRBV24-1 combines with J gene TRBJ2-1; 10 bases match TRBD2. V lost 7 bases and J lost 8; bases outside the gene matches: 7. Per the germline V gene, CDR1 is KGHDR and CDR2 is SFDVKD. This CDR3 has 14 residues. CDR3 protein: CATRTASGGDEQFF. The CDR3 region has the DNA TGTGCCACCAGGACCGCTAGCGGGGGTGATGAGCAGTTCTTC.

This clonotype occurred a few times. The rearrangement joins TRBV7-2 to TRBJ1-6; TRBD1 is a possible D gene (6 bases). The length of the CDR3 is 18 residues. The V gene lost 4 bases and the J gene lost 1 base, with 17 bases spanning the gap. Germline loops: CDR1 SGHTA, CDR2 FQGNSA. CDR3 in DNA: TGTGCCAGCAGCTCCCATGGGGGGGCCGGGTCCTATAATTCACCCCTCCACTTT. Its translation is CASSSHGGAGSYNSPLHF.

The V and J genes are TRBV9 and TRBJ1-3; tentatively, D is TRBD1 (5 bases). CDR3 length: 15 residues. Germline CDR1 is SGDLS and CDR2 is YYNGEE. Between the trimmed V and J ends, which lost 1 base and 0 bases, there was a span of 8 bases. CDR3 nucleotides: TGTGCCAGCAGCGTATCCCAGGGCTCTGGAAACACCATATATTTT. This encodes CASSVSQGSGNTIYF.

The chain links TRBV20-1 to TRBJ2-7, with 7 bases aligning to TRBD1. The germline V gene has CDR1 DFQATT and CDR2 SNEGSKA (reference sequence). J gave up 6 bases and V 5 bases, and 13 bases lay outside the gene matches. CDR3 length: 14 amino acids. DNA for the CDR3: TGCAGTGCTGGGATCAACAGGGGTTATTCCGAGCAGTACTTC. It encodes CSAGINRGYSEQYF.

This clonotype has more than one count but fewer than ten. The rearrangement uses TRBV10-3 and TRBJ1-1; 9 nucleotides align to TRBD1. This CDR3 spans 13 amino acids. V gave up 4 bases and J gave up 5 bases; unmatched junction bases: 2. The germline V gene has CDR1 ENHRY and CDR2 SYGVKD. CDR3 protein: CAISGQGETEAFF. The CDR3 DNA sequence: TGTGCCATCAGTGGACAGGGGGAAACTGAAGCTTTCTTT.